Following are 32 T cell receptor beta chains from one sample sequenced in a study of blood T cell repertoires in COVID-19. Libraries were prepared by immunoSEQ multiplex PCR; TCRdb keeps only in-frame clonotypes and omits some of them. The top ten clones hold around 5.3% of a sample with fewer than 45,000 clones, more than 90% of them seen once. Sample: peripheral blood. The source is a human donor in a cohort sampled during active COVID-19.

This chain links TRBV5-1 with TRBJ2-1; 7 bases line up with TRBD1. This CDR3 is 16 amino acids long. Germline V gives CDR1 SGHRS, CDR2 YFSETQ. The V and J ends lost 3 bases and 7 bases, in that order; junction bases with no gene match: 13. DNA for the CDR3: TGCGCCAGCAGCTGGCATAGGGGGCTTTCAGGGAATGAGCAGTTCTTC. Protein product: CASSWHRGLSGNEQFF.

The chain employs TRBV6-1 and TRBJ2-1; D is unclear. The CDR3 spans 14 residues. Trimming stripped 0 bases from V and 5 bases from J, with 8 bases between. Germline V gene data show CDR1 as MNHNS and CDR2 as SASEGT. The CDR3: CASSEARSDNEQFF. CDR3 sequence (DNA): TGTGCCAGCAGTGAAGCGCGGTCCGACAATGAGCAGTTCTTC.

CDR3 in DNA: TGTGCCAGCAGCGTCCCCTCGACAGGGGGTAAACTCGAGCAGTACTTC. It yields the protein CASSVPSTGGKLEQYF. The gene calls are TRBV9 and TRBJ2-7; 9 positions agree with TRBD1. Germline V gives CDR1 SGDLS, CDR2 YYNGEE. This CDR3 spans 16 amino acids. V shed 2 bases and J 6 bases; nucleotides not matched to a gene: 12.

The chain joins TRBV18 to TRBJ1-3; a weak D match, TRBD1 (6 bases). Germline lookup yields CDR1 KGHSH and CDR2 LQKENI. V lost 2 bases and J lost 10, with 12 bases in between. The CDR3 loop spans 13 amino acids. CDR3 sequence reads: CASSPADQGTIYF. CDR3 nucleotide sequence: TGTGCCAGCTCACCAGCGGACCAGGGGACCATATATTTT.

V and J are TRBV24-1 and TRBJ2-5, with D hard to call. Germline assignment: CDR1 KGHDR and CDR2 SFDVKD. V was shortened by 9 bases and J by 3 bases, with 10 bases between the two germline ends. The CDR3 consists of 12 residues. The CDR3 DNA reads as TGTGCCACCGCAAGCGAGAAAGAGACCCAGTACTTC. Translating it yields CATASEKETQYF.

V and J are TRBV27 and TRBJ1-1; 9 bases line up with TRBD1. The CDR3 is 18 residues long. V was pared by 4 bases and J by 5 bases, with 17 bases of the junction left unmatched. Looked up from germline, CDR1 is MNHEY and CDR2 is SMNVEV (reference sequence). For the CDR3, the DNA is TGTGCCAGCAGTTCCTCTATACCGGGACAGGGCGGGTATACTGAAGCTTTCTTT. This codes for CASSSSIPGQGGYTEAFF.

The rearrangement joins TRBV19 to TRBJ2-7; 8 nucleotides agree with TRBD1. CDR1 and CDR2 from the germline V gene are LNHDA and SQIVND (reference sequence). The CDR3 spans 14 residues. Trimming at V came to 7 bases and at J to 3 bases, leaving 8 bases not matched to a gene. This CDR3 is CASTYRGNHYEQYF. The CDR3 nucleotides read TGTGCCAGTACTTACAGGGGGAACCACTACGAGCAGTACTTC.

This chain's CDR3 is CAWSRAVSTEAFF. CDR3 sequence (DNA): TGTGCCTGGAGTCGTGCCGTCAGCACTGAAGCTTTCTTT. This chain uses TRBV30 with TRBJ1-1; D remains unclear. Germline lookup yields CDR1 GTSNPN and CDR2 SVGIG (reference sequence). The CDR3 spans 13 residues. Trimming removed 2 bases at V and 4 bases at J, with 11 bases between.

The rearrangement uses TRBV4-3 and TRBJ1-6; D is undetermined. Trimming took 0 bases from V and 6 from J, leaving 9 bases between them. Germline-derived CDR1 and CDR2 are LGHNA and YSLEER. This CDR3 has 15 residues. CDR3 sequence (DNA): TGCGCCAGCAGCCAAGACTGGGCAGGTAATTCACCCCTCCACTTT. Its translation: CASSQDWAGNSPLHF.

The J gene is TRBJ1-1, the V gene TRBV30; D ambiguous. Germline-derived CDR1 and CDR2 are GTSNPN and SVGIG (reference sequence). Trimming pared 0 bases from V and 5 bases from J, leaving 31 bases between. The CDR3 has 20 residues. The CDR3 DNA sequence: TGTGCCTGGAGTGTATACGTCATAATAGAGGGTTTGGAGCCGGGGACTGAAGCTTTCTTT. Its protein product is CAWSVYVIIEGLEPGTEAFF.

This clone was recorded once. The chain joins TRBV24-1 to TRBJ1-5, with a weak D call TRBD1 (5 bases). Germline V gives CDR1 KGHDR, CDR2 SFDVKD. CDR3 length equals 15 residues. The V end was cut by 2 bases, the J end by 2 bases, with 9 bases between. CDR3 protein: CATSDSGFGNQPQHF. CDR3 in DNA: TGTGCCACCAGTGATTCAGGGTTCGGCAATCAGCCCCAGCATTTT.

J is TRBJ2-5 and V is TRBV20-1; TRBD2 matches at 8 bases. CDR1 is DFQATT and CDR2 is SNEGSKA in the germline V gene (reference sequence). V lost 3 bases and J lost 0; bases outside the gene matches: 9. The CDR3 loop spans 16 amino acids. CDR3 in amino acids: CSASDLQRGYQETQYF. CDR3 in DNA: TGCAGTGCTAGTGATTTGCAGCGGGGGTACCAAGAGACCCAGTACTTC.

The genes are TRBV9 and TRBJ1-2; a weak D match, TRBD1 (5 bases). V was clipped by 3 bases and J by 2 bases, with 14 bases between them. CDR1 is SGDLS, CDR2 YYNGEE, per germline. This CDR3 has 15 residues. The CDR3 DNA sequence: TGTGCCAGCAGCGCCCTAGGGGCTAAAAACTATGGCTACACCTTC. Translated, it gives CASSALGAKNYGYTF.

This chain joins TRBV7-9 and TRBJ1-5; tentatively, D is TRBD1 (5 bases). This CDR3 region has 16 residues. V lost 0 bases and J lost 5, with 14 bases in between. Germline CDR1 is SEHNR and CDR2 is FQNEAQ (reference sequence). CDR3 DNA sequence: TGTGCCAGCAGCTTAGCGTTCGGGGGAACCGATCAGCCCCAGCATTTT. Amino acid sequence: CASSLAFGGTDQPQHF.

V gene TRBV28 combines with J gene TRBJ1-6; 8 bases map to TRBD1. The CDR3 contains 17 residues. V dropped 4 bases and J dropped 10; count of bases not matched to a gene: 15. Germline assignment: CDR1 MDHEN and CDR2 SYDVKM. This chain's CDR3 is CASSSGQGGRNFSPLHF. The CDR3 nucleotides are TGTGCCAGCAGTTCAGGACAGGGAGGGAGGAATTTCTCACCCCTCCACTTT.

In nucleotides, the CDR3 is TGTGCCTGGAGTGTCCCGGGTGCCCAGTACTTC. It specifies CAWSVPGAQYF. The V gene is TRBV30, the J gene TRBJ2-5, with D uncertain. From germline, CDR1 is GTSNPN and CDR2 SVGIG (reference sequence). The CDR3 length is 11 residues. V was shortened by 0 bases and J by 9 bases, with 8 bases between the two germline ends.

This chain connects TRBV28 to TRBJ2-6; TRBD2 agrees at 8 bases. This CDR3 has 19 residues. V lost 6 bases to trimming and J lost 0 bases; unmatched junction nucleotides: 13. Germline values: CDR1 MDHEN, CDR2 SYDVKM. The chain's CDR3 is CASSPGREGIHSGANVLTF. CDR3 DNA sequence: TGTGCCAGCAGCCCCGGTCGGGAGGGCATCCACTCTGGGGCCAACGTCCTGACTTTC.

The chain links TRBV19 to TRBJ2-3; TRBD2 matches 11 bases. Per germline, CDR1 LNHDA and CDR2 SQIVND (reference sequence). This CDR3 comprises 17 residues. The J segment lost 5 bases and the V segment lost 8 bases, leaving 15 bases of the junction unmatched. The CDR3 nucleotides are TGTGCCAGTTCTCCGGGACTAGCGGCTAAGGGTGGAGATACGCAGTATTTT. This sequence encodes CASSPGLAAKGGDTQYF.

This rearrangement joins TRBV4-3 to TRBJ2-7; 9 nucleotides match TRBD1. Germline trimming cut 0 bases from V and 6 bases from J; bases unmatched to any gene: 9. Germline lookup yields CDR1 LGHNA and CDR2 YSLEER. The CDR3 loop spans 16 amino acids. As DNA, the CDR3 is TGCGCCAGCAGCCAAGATCCTACAGGGGGCTTAAGCGAGCAGTACTTC. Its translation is CASSQDPTGGLSEQYF.

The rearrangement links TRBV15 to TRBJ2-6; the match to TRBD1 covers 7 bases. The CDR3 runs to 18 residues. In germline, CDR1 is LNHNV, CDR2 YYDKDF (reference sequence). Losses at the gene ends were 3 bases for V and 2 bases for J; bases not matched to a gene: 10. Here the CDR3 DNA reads TGTGCCACCAGCAGGACCGGGACAGATGGGGCTGGGGCCAACGTCCTGACTTTC. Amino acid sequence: CATSRTGTDGAGANVLTF.

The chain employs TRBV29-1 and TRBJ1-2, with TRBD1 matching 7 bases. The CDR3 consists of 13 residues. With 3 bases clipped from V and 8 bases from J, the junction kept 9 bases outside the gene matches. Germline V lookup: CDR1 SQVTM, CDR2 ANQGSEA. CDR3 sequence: CSVETGTRWGYTF. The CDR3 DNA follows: TGCAGCGTTGAGACAGGGACTCGGTGGGGCTACACCTTC.

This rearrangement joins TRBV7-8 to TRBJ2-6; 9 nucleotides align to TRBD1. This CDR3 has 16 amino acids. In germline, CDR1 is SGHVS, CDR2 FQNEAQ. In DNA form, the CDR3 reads TGTGCAACCACCCGGGACAGGGTCTCTGGGGCCAACGTCCTGACTTTC. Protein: CATTRDRVSGANVLTF.

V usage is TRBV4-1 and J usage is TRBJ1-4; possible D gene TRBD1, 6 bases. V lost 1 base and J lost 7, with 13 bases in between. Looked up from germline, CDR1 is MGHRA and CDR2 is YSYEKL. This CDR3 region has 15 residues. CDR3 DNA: TGCGCCAGCAGCCAAGGCGGTCAGGGGAGTGAAAAACTGTTTTTT. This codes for CASSQGGQGSEKLFF.

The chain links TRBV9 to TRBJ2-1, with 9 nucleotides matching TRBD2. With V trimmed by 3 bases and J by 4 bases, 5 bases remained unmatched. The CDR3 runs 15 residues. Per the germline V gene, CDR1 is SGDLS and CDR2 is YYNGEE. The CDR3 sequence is CASSEGLAQYNEQFF. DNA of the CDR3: TGTGCCAGCAGCGAAGGACTAGCGCAATACAATGAGCAGTTCTTC.

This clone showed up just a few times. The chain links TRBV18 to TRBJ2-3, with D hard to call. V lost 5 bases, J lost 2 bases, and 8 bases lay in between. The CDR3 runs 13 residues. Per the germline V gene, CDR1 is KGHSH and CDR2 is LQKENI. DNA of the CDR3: TGTGCCAGCTCATCCCTAAACACAGATACGCAGTATTTT. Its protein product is CASSSLNTDTQYF.

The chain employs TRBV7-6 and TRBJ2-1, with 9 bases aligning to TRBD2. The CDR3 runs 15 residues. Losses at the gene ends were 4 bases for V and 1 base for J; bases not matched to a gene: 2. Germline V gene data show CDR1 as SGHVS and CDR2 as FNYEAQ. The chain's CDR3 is CASSSGLASYNEQFF. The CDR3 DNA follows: TGTGCCAGCAGCTCGGGACTAGCTTCCTACAATGAGCAGTTCTTC.

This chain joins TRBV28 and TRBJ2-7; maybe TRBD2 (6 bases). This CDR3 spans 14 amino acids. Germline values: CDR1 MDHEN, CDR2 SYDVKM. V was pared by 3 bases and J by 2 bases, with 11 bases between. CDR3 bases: TGTGCCAGCAGTTTCTGGCGGGACGCCTACGAGCAGTACTTC. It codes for CASSFWRDAYEQYF. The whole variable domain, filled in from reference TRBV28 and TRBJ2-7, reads DVKVTQSSRYLVKRTGEKVFLECVQDMDHENMFWYRQDPGLGLRLIYFSYDVKMKEKGDIPEGYSVSREKKERFSLILESASTNQTSMYLCASSFWRDAYEQYFGPGTRLTVT.

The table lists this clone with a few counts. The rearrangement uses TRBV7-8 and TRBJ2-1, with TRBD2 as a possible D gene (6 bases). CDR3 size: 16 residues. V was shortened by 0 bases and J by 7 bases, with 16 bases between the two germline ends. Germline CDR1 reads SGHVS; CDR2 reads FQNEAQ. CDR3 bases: TGTGCCAGCAGCTTAGCGTTCATTGGGACTGATAATGAGCAGTTCTTC. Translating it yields CASSLAFIGTDNEQFF.

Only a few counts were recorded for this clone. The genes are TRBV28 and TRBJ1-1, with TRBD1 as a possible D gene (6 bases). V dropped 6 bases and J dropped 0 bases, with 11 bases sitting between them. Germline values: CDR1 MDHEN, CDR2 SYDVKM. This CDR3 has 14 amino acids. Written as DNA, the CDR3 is TGTGCCAGCAGGCCACAGGGTATGAACACTGAAGCTTTCTTT. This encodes CASRPQGMNTEAFF.

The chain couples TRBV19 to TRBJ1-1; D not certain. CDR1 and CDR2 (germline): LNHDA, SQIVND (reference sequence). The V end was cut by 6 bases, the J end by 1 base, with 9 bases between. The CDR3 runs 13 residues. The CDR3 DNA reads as TGTGCCAGTAGCACTTTGAGGAACACTGAAGCTTTCTTT. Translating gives CASSTLRNTEAFF.

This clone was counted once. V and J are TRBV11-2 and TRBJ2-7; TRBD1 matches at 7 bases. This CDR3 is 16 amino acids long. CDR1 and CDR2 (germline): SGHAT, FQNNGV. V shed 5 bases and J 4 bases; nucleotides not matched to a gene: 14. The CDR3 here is CASSRLTTGFLYEQYF. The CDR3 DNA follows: TGTGCCAGCAGCCGCTTAACGACAGGGTTTCTATACGAGCAGTACTTC.

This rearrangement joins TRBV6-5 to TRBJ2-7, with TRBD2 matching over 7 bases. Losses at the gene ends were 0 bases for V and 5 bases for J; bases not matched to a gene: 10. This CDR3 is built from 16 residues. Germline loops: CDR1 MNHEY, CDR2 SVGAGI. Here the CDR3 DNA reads TGTGCCAGCAGTTACTCACGCGTTGGCGGGAGACACGAGCAGTACTTC. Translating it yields CASSYSRVGGRHEQYF.